These 20 T cell receptor beta chains were all obtained from the same sample, sequenced in a study of blood T cell repertoires in COVID-19. Sequencing used immunoSEQ multiplex PCR; TCRdb keeps in-frame clones, though not all of them. The table includes more than 35,000 clones, more than 75% detected once. Material: peripheral blood. These receptors were taken from a human donor in a cohort sampled during active COVID-19.

This chain joins TRBV18 and TRBJ2-3, with 7 bases that match TRBD2. The V and J ends lost 6 bases and 6 bases, in that order; junction bases with no gene match: 15. The CDR3 totals 16 residues. From germline, CDR1 is KGHSH and CDR2 LQKENI. The CDR3 DNA is TGTGCCAGCTCGGAAGCAGGGAGGGGACTCCCCGATACGCAGTATTTT. Encoded protein: CASSEAGRGLPDTQYF.

The chain has TRBV6-6 and TRBJ1-2, with a possible D match to TRBD1 (6 bases). V lost 4 bases, J lost 4 bases, and 13 bases lay in between. This CDR3 is built from 14 residues. Per germline, CDR1 MNHNY and CDR2 SVGAGI (reference sequence). The CDR3 protein is CASSLTGQAYGYTF. For the CDR3, the DNA is TGTGCCAGCAGTTTGACAGGTCAAGCCTATGGCTACACCTTC.

V usage is TRBV7-6 and J usage is TRBJ2-7; D uncertain. Between the trimmed V and J ends, which lost 1 base and 6 bases, there was a span of 13 bases. CDR3 length: 14 residues. CDR1 is SGHVS and CDR2 is FNYEAQ in the germline V gene. CDR3 in amino acids: CASSLGTAPLEQYF. Here the CDR3 DNA reads TGTGCCAGCAGCTTAGGTACAGCCCCCCTCGAGCAGTACTTC.

The V gene is TRBV13, the J gene TRBJ2-7, with a possible D match to TRBD2 (6 bases). This CDR3 region has 15 residues. Deletions cut 5 bases from V and 3 bases from J, with 17 bases between. Germline lookup yields CDR1 PRHDT and CDR2 FYEKMQ (reference sequence). The CDR3 DNA sequence: TGTGCCAGCAGCACCCCTCGCGGGACGGACTACGAGCAGTACTTC. It codes for CASSTPRGTDYEQYF.

This clone appeared once. The chain is built from TRBV28 and TRBJ2-7, with D perhaps TRBD1 (5 bases). This CDR3 comprises 13 residues. With 2 bases removed from V and 1 base from J, the gap between germline ends came to 6 bases. Germline CDR1 and CDR2: MDHEN and SYDVKM. The CDR3 nucleotides read TGTGCCAGCAGTTTACCAGGGTCCTACGAGCAGTACTTC. Protein product: CASSLPGSYEQYF.

This chain links TRBV27 with TRBJ2-5, with D perhaps TRBD2 (7 bases). The V and J ends lost 9 bases and 1 base respectively, with 12 bases between them. Germline assignment: CDR1 MNHEY and CDR2 SMNVEV (reference sequence). The CDR3 runs 13 residues. The CDR3, as DNA: TGTGCCAGTTGGGGAGGGGGCCAAGAGACCCAGTACTTC. This encodes CASWGGGQETQYF.

This clone has just one count. This sequence joins TRBV6-6 and TRBJ1-5, with 7 positions matching TRBD1. J was trimmed by 5 bases and V by 8 bases; bases with no gene match: 12. Looked up from germline, CDR1 is MNHNY and CDR2 is SVGAGI (reference sequence). This CDR3 contains 15 residues. The CDR3 sequence is CASGGLQGIDQPQHF. CDR3 nucleotide sequence: TGTGCCAGCGGAGGGCTACAGGGGATCGATCAGCCCCAGCATTTT.

The V and J genes are TRBV19 and TRBJ1-2, with D uncertain. The CDR3 contains 12 residues. The V and J ends lost 6 bases and 3 bases respectively, with 8 bases between them. The V gene's germline CDR1 is LNHDA and CDR2 SQIVND (reference sequence). The CDR3 is CASSVVDYGYTF. In DNA, the CDR3 is TGTGCCAGTAGCGTAGTGGACTATGGCTACACCTTC.

The genes are TRBV28 and TRBJ2-6, with D hard to call. This CDR3 comprises 18 residues. V was clipped by 8 bases and J by 0 bases, with 20 bases between them. CDR1 and CDR2 from the germline V gene are MDHEN and SYDVKM. The CDR3 here is CASVKSPGADSGANVLTF. CDR3 coding DNA: TGTGCCAGCGTCAAATCCCCTGGAGCCGACTCTGGGGCCAACGTCCTGACTTTC.

J is TRBJ2-7 and V is TRBV19; the D gene is possibly TRBD1 (5 bases). The CDR3 has 18 amino acids. Germline assignment: CDR1 LNHDA and CDR2 SQIVND (reference sequence). V lost 6 bases to trimming and J lost 2 bases, with 26 bases between them. CDR3 bases: TGTGCCAGTAGCGACGCAGGGATACTGGACCCGGGTCCCTACGAGCAGTACTTC. Amino acids: CASSDAGILDPGPYEQYF.

The V and J genes are TRBV6-5 and TRBJ2-4; D is unresolved. Germline-derived CDR1 and CDR2 are MNHEY and SVGAGI. The CDR3 totals 15 residues. V lost 0 bases, J lost 0 bases, and 6 bases lay in between. This CDR3 is CASSYSVVAKNIQYF. The CDR3 coding sequence is TGTGCCAGCAGTTACTCGGTAGTAGCCAAAAACATTCAGTACTTC.

The V call is TRBV5-1, the J call TRBJ2-1, with 10 bases identical to TRBD1. V gave up 4 bases and J gave up 11 bases; unmatched junction bases: 12. Germline CDR1 SGHRS, CDR2 YFSETQ. The CDR3 has 15 amino acids. The CDR3 here is CASSPGGQGREKQFF. In DNA form, the CDR3 reads TGCGCCAGCAGCCCAGGGGGACAGGGGAGGGAGAAGCAGTTCTTC.

The chain uses TRBV7-8 and TRBJ2-7; D remains unclear. Germline CDR1 SGHVS, CDR2 FQNEAQ. The CDR3 loop spans 12 amino acids. V dropped 5 bases and J dropped 0 bases, with 5 bases sitting between them. In DNA form, the CDR3 reads TGTGCCAGCAGCCGTTACTCCTACGAGCAGTACTTC. This gives the protein CASSRYSYEQYF.

The rearrangement links TRBV6-1 to TRBJ2-1; D ambiguous. The CDR3 extends over 15 amino acids. CDR1 is MNHNS and CDR2 is SASEGT in the germline V gene. V was shortened by 1 base and J by 7 bases, with 14 bases between the two germline ends. CDR3 DNA: TGTGCCAGCAGTGAAGGGCCATGGCGCGGAAATGAGCAGTTCTTC. Protein sequence: CASSEGPWRGNEQFF.

The chain uses TRBV21-1 and TRBJ1-5; whether TRBD1, the table's D call, matches the DNA was not checked. TRBV21-1 is reported as a pseudogene. The CDR3 covers 14 residues. The CDR3 DNA reads as TGTGCCAGCAGCAAAGGCAGGGAAAGTCAGCCCCAGCATTTT. Translating gives CASSKGRESQPQHF.

The chain recombines TRBV28 with TRBJ2-5; D may be TRBD1 (6 bases). V was cut by 3 bases and J by 7 bases, with 9 bases left in between. Germline loops: CDR1 MDHEN, CDR2 SYDVKM. The CDR3 extends over 12 amino acids. CDR3 DNA: TGTGCCAGCAGTTTCAGAGGGGGGACCCAGTACTTC. Translated: CASSFRGGTQYF.

The chain carries TRBV28 and TRBJ2-1; 13 nucleotides match TRBD2. The CDR3 length is 14 residues. Losses at the gene ends were 6 bases for V and 4 bases for J; bases not matched to a gene: 0. Germline V CDR1 and CDR2: MDHEN, SYDVKM. The DNA for the CDR3 is TGTGCCAGCAGGGGACTAGCGGGATACAATGAGCAGTTCTTC. Translating it yields CASRGLAGYNEQFF. Complete variable domain (other parts from reference TRBV28 and TRBJ2-1): DVKVTQSSRYLVKRTGEKVFLECVQDMDHENMFWYRQDPGLGLRLIYFSYDVKMKEKGDIPEGYSVSREKKERFSLILESASTNQTSMYLCASRGLAGYNEQFFGPGTRLTVL.

The chain recombines TRBV7-2 with TRBJ2-3, with 10 bases that match TRBD2. The germline V gene has CDR1 SGHTA and CDR2 FQGNSA. The junction had 5 bases not matched to a gene; V was cut back by 0 bases and J by 2 bases. This CDR3 region has 17 residues. The CDR3 sequence: CASSLALAGHITDTQYF. CDR3 in DNA: TGTGCCAGCAGCTTAGCACTAGCGGGGCACATCACAGATACGCAGTATTTT.

The chain links TRBV18 to TRBJ2-7, with D possibly TRBD2 on 6 matching bases. The V and J ends lost 0 bases and 5 bases respectively, with 11 bases between them. CDR3 length equals 14 residues. Germline V lookup: CDR1 KGHSH, CDR2 LQKENI. Written as DNA, the CDR3 is TGTGCCAGCTCACCACCTCCGGGGAGGCACGAGCAGTACTTC. It codes for CASSPPPGRHEQYF. The entire variable domain, with the rest obtained from reference TRBV18 and TRBJ2-7, is as follows: NAGVMQNPRHLVRRRGQEARLRCSPMKGHSHVYWYRQLPEEGLKFMVYLQKENIIDESGMPKERFSAEFPKEGPSILRIQQVVRGDSAAYFCASSPPPGRHEQYFGPGTRLTVT.

The chain is built from TRBV28 and TRBJ2-4; 15 bases map to TRBD2. Germline assignment: CDR1 MDHEN and CDR2 SYDVKM. This CDR3 contains 21 residues. The trim removed 6 bases at V and 2 bases at J, leaving 17 bases unmatched. CDR3 protein: CASSPDRMGLAGGLTKNIQYF. The CDR3 DNA reads as TGTGCCAGCAGCCCGGACAGGATGGGACTAGCGGGAGGTTTAACCAAAAACATTCAGTACTTC.